The T cell receptor beta chain under discussion was sequenced for a study of cytomegalovirus exposure and HLA in healthy donors. Amplification used 60 Vbeta primers and 13 Jbeta primers. TCRdb's table, derived via immunoSEQ multiplex PCR, lists solely in-frame clones and lacks some. The data hold fewer than 85,000 clones, with approximately 75% observed a single time. Trimming removed 6 bases from V and 2 bases from J; junction bases left unmatched: 10. Germline CDR1 and CDR2: SNHLY and FYNNEI. The length of the CDR3 is 17 residues. The sample taken for sequencing was PBMCs. V and J are TRBV2 and TRBJ2-3; 11 positions match TRBD2. The receptor was isolated from a woman aged 40 to 49 in good health and CMV-seropositive. CDR3 sequence reads: CASRALLAGANTDTQYF. The CDR3 DNA is TGTGCCAGCAGGGCATTACTAGCGGGGGCCAACACAGATACGCAGTATTTT. The full variable domain, in which reference TRBV2 and TRBJ2-3 provide the parts outside the CDR3, is EPEVTQTPSHQVTQMGQEVILRCVPISNHLYFYWYRQILGQKVEFLVSFYNNEISEKSEIFDDQFSVERPDGSNFTLKIRSTKLEDSAMYFCASRALLAGANTDTQYFGPGTRLTVL.